There are many counts of the clone carrying this T cell receptor beta chain. Antigen specificity is unknown. The CDR3 length is 15 residues. The germline gives CDR1 SGHKS, CDR2 YYEKEE (reference sequence). Losses at the gene ends were 4 bases for V and 3 bases for J; bases not matched to a gene: 8. The TCRbeta library incorporated unique molecular identifiers. One entry per CDR3 protein results from TCRdb running MiXCR on the PCR reads. The sample consists of roughly 300,000 distinct CDR3 sequences, 11% of them appearing once. This specimen comes from a study of T-cell reconstitution after alpha-beta-depleted transplantation in children. General study findings and limits: Most T-cell counts and diversity one year after the transplant came from T cells that were newly produced.

This clonotype was sampled from a male patient aged 2-9 years who had a stem cell transplant for chronic granulomatous disease, so the T cells may come from the graft donor. This chain links TRBV5-5 with TRBJ2-7; 9 nucleotides line up with TRBD1. This specimen consisted of peripheral blood, obtained 180 days after TCRalphabeta/CD19-depleted stem cell transplant. CDR3 sequence reads: CASSLRTGENYEQYF. In DNA, the CDR3 is TGTGCCAGCAGCCTACGGACAGGGGAAAACTACGAGCAGTACTTC.